Listed below are T cell receptor beta chains from one sample, sequenced in a study of human T cells and chemical hapten exposure. TCRdb reprocessed the RACE reads via MiXCR and lists one record per CDR3 protein. Altogether around 300,000 distinct CDR3 sequences are present, approximately 8% being singletons, with the ten largest covering 0.9% to 1.5%. Sequencing used whole blood, obtained in connection with sensitization to the hapten diphenylcyclopropenone (DPC). The receptors shown here come from a man aged 18-30 years with alopecia areata. Some clones in this sample may be carry-over from other donors' samples. Each CDR3 is given with its conserved first and last residue. A D gene is named only where the DNA matches it firmly. The size entry is marked missing in some rows and otherwise reads once, few, many or a size class.

abundance: NA
v_gene: TRBV11-3
j_gene: TRBJ2-7
d_gene: NA
CDR3aa: CASSFGVVSYEQYF
CDR3nt: TGTGCCAGCAGCTTTGGGGTGGTCTCCTACGAGCAGTACTTC

abundance: NA
v_gene: TRBV6-2/TRBV6-3
j_gene: TRBJ1-4
d_gene: TRBD1
CDR3aa: CASSADREPEKLFF
CDR3nt: TGTGCCAGCAGCGCTGACAGGGAGCCTGAAAAACTGTTTTTT

abundance: NA
v_gene: TRBV12-5
j_gene: TRBJ2-1
d_gene: TRBD1
CDR3aa: CASGPGQGNVNEQFF
CDR3nt: TGTGCTAGTGGTCCGGGACAGGGGAATGTCAATGAGCAGTTCTTC

abundance: NA
v_gene: TRBV4-3
j_gene: TRBJ1-2
d_gene: TRBD1
CDR3aa: CASSQDMGQRYPYGYTF
CDR3nt: TGCGCCAGCAGCCAAGACATGGGACAGCGCTACCCCTATGGCTACACCTTC

abundance: many
v_gene: TRBV2
j_gene: TRBJ1-2
d_gene: TRBD1
CDR3aa: CASREDRPSYTF
CDR3nt: TGTGCCAGCAGAGAGGACAGGCCCAGCTACACCTTC

abundance: few
v_gene: TRBV7-8
j_gene: TRBJ2-5
d_gene: NA
CDR3aa: CASSLMSDWRGRSKTQYF
CDR3nt: TGTGCCAGCAGCTTGATGTCGGATTGGAGGGGAAGGTCGAAGACCCAGTACTTC

abundance: many
v_gene: TRBV6-5
j_gene: TRBJ2-3
d_gene: TRBD2
CDR3aa: CASRGGGGTDTQYF
CDR3nt: TGTGCCAGCAGGGGCGGGGGGGGCACAGATACGCAGTATTTT

abundance: many
v_gene: TRBV7-3
j_gene: TRBJ2-1
d_gene: TRBD2
CDR3aa: CASSLTSPSYNEQFF
CDR3nt: TGTGCCAGCAGCTTGACTAGCCCTTCCTACAATGAGCAGTTCTTC

abundance: many
v_gene: TRBV6-2/TRBV6-3
j_gene: TRBJ1-5
d_gene: TRBD1
CDR3aa: CASRTDRQINQPQHF
CDR3nt: TGTGCCAGCAGAACGGACAGGCAAATTAATCAGCCCCAGCATTTT

abundance: NA
v_gene: TRBV5-1
j_gene: TRBJ2-1
d_gene: TRBD1
CDR3aa: CASSLMDREGNEQFF
CDR3nt: TGCGCCAGCAGCTTGATGGACAGGGAAGGGAATGAGCAGTTCTTC

abundance: many
v_gene: TRBV7-2
j_gene: TRBJ1-1
d_gene: NA
CDR3aa: CASSLNGDTEAFF
CDR3nt: TGTGCCAGCAGCTTAAACGGGGACACTGAAGCTTTCTTT

abundance: NA
v_gene: TRBV6-2/TRBV6-3
j_gene: TRBJ1-5
d_gene: TRBD1
CDR3aa: CASRRLTGASNQPQHF
CDR3nt: TGTGCCAGCAGACGACTTACAGGGGCGAGCAATCAGCCCCAGCATTTT

abundance: few
v_gene: TRBV3-1
j_gene: TRBJ1-1
d_gene: NA
CDR3aa: CASTRARDTEAFF
CDR3nt: TGTGCCAGCACCCGCGCTAGAGACACTGAAGCTTTCTTT

abundance: NA
v_gene: TRBV5-6
j_gene: TRBJ2-7
d_gene: NA
CDR3aa: CASSFGVRAGDPSYEQYF
CDR3nt: TGTGCCAGCAGCTTTGGAGTTAGGGCAGGGGACCCTTCTTACGAGCAGTACTTC

abundance: many
v_gene: TRBV12-3/TRBV12-4
j_gene: TRBJ1-2
d_gene: NA
CDR3aa: CASTSRGMGGYTF
CDR3nt: TGTGCCAGCACCTCGCGGGGCATGGGTGGCTACACCTTC

abundance: few
v_gene: TRBV9
j_gene: TRBJ1-2
d_gene: TRBD1
CDR3aa: CASSAGQGANNGYTF
CDR3nt: TGTGCCAGCAGCGCGGGACAGGGGGCGAATAATGGCTACACCTTC

abundance: many
v_gene: TRBV7-2
j_gene: TRBJ2-3
d_gene: TRBD1
CDR3aa: CASSLVIRTGRPDTQYF
CDR3nt: TGTGCCAGCAGCTTAGTTATCCGGACAGGGCGTCCAGATACGCAGTATTTT

abundance: few
v_gene: TRBV7-9
j_gene: TRBJ1-6
d_gene: TRBD1
CDR3aa: CASSRDLRQGTFLHF
CDR3nt: TGTGCCAGCAGCCGGGACCTTAGACAGGGAACGTTCCTCCACTTT

abundance: few
v_gene: TRBV6-5
j_gene: TRBJ1-1
d_gene: TRBD1
CDR3aa: CASNRQGRGTEAFF
CDR3nt: TGTGCCAGCAATAGACAGGGGCGGGGCACTGAAGCTTTCTTT

abundance: NA
v_gene: TRBV11-1
j_gene: TRBJ1-1
d_gene: NA
CDR3aa: CANSFLYGLNTEAFF
CDR3nt: TGTGCCAACAGCTTTCTTTACGGACTGAACACTGAAGCTTTCTTT

abundance: many
v_gene: TRBV10-3
j_gene: TRBJ2-6
d_gene: NA
CDR3aa: CAISEGVAGANVLTF
CDR3nt: TGTGCCATCAGTGAGGGAGTCGCTGGGGCCAACGTCCTGACTTTC

abundance: few
v_gene: TRBV7-9
j_gene: TRBJ2-3
d_gene: NA
CDR3aa: CASSLGTFTDTQYF
CDR3nt: TGTGCCAGCAGCTTAGGGACTTTCACAGATACGCAGTATTTT

abundance: NA
v_gene: TRBV12-3/TRBV12-4
j_gene: TRBJ1-2
d_gene: TRBD1
CDR3aa: CASSFRDSGDGYTF
CDR3nt: TGTGCCAGCAGTTTCCGGGACAGTGGTGATGGCTACACCTTC

abundance: NA
v_gene: TRBV3-1
j_gene: TRBJ1-1
d_gene: NA
CDR3aa: CASSLDMGMNTEAFF
CDR3nt: TGTGCCAGCAGCCTTGACATGGGGATGAACACTGAAGCTTTCTTT

abundance: few
v_gene: TRBV6-5
j_gene: TRBJ1-4
d_gene: NA
CDR3aa: CASSYSGQGREKLFF
CDR3nt: TGTGCCAGCAGTTACTCAGGGCAGGGACGTGAAAAACTGTTTTTT

abundance: NA
v_gene: TRBV7-9
j_gene: TRBJ1-5
d_gene: NA
CDR3aa: CASSLVGFGNGNQPQHF
CDR3nt: NA

abundance: NA
v_gene: TRBV12-3/TRBV12-4
j_gene: TRBJ1-4
d_gene: TRBD1
CDR3aa: CASSFIQGARKLFF
CDR3nt: TGTGCCAGCAGTTTTATCCAGGGGGCGCGAAAACTGTTTTTT

abundance: NA
v_gene: TRBV3-1
j_gene: TRBJ1-2
d_gene: NA
CDR3aa: CASSHPPSSGYTF
CDR3nt: TGTGCCAGCAGCCATCCCCCGAGCAGTGGCTACACCTTC

abundance: NA
v_gene: TRBV11-1
j_gene: TRBJ2-2
d_gene: TRBD2
CDR3aa: CASSLPARLAVIRPGELFF
CDR3nt: TGTGCCAGCAGCCTACCTGCTAGACTAGCGGTTATCCGTCCCGGGGAGCTGTTTTTT

abundance: many
v_gene: TRBV27
j_gene: TRBJ2-5
d_gene: TRBD1
CDR3aa: CASSLGTGSGETQYF
CDR3nt: TGTGCCAGCAGTTTAGGGACAGGGTCCGGTGAGACCCAGTACTTC

abundance: few
v_gene: TRBV28
j_gene: TRBJ2-2
d_gene: TRBD1
CDR3aa: CASSLTGVGGELFF
CDR3nt: TGTGCCAGCAGTTTGACAGGGGTCGGCGGGGAGCTGTTTTTT

abundance: few
v_gene: TRBV6-2/TRBV6-3
j_gene: TRBJ2-5
d_gene: NA
CDR3aa: CAGNFVSGETQYF
CDR3nt: TGTGCCGGAAATTTCGTCTCGGGAGAGACCCAGTACTTC